What follows are 7 T cell receptor beta chains derived from one specimen sequenced in a study of T cells in Graves' hyperthyroidism and ophthalmopathy. RNA transcripts were the template for amplifying TCR beta CDR3 regions. First-round RT-PCR with HTBI primers amplified the TCR CDR3 region. TCRdb passed the multiplex PCR reads through MiXCR, listing each CDR3 protein once. The table records 600,000 to 850,000 distinct CDR3 sequences, 18% of them present only once. Sequenced input: blood. Receptors were obtained from a woman aged 45-59 years with Graves' hyperthyroidism that later progressed to Graves' ophthalmopathy.

V usage is TRBV29-1 and J usage is TRBJ1-3; D not certain. The CDR3 is 12 residues long. V lost 4 bases and J 3 bases, leaving 7 bases between the germline ends. The germline V gene has CDR1 SQVTM and CDR2 ANQGSEA. The CDR3 loop is CSVVGDGNTIYF. For the CDR3, the DNA is TGCAGCGTTGTCGGAGATGGAAACACCATATATTTT. Looking up the rest from reference TRBV29-1 and TRBJ1-3 gives the full variable domain: SAVISQKPSRDICQRGTSLTIQCQVDSQVTMMFWYRQQPGQSLTLIATANQGSEATYESGFVIDKFPISRPNLTFSTLTVSNMSPEDSSIYLCSVVGDGNTIYFGEGSWLTVV.

The chain employs TRBV2 and TRBJ2-5; TRBD1 matches 11 bases. This CDR3 contains 14 residues. The germline gives CDR1 SNHLY, CDR2 FYNNEI. Trimming took 8 bases from V and 4 from J; bases not matched to a gene: 6. As DNA, the CDR3 is TGTGCCAGCCTGGACAGGGGGCTGGGAGAGACCCAGTACTTC. Its translation is CASLDRGLGETQYF.

This clonotype was found many times. This chain links TRBV12-3 or TRBV12-4 with TRBJ1-1, with 8 bases fitting TRBD1. This CDR3 is built from 12 residues. V trimming: 5 bases; J trimming: 11 bases; junction bases outside the gene matches: 7. This CDR3 reads CASSADRGDAFF. The CDR3 bases are TGTGCCAGCAGTGCCGACAGGGGTGATGCTTTCTTT.

Comments on this clonotype: It may be a read error: a sequence one base away is much more abundant. The chain combines TRBV18 with TRBJ1-5; unclear D gene. Trimming took off 2 bases at V and 6 bases at J, with 8 bases between the two ends. The CDR3 sequence is 13 residues long. CDR1 is KGHSH, CDR2 LQKENI, per germline. In nucleotides, the CDR3 is TGTGCCAGCTCACCAGGGCACGGTCAGCCCCAGCATTTT. This codes for CASSPGHGQPQHF.

The sample holds a few counts of this clonotype. A clone one base away is much larger, so this may be a read error. The V gene is TRBV11-2, the J gene TRBJ1-1; D gene ambiguous. The germline V gene has CDR1 SGHAT and CDR2 FQNNGV. The CDR3 runs to 13 residues. Trimming removed 7 bases at V and 1 base at J, with 10 bases between. This CDR3 reads CASNPRQNTEAFF. CDR3 sequence (DNA): TGTGCCAGCAACCCCCGACAGAACACTGAAGCTTTCTTT.

This clonotype has a handful of counts. V gene TRBV7-9 combines with J gene TRBJ1-3; D is uncertain. Germline CDR1 SEHNR, CDR2 FQNEAQ (reference sequence). Trimming took 5 bases from V and 0 from J, leaving 17 bases between them. The CDR3 contains 17 residues. The CDR3 loop is CASSTEVYGYSGNTIYF. The CDR3 DNA sequence: TGTGCCAGCAGCACAGAAGTCTACGGCTACTCTGGAAACACCATATATTTT.

The chain has TRBV2 and TRBJ2-4; D may be TRBD1 (5 bases). V was clipped by 2 bases and J by 0 bases, with 26 bases between them. The germline V gene encodes CDR1 SNHLY and CDR2 FYNNEI. This CDR3 is built from 21 residues. The CDR3 DNA reads as TGTGCCAGCAGTGAACCTGATTCTCTTGGGGTAGGGGCGCTAGCCAAAAACATTCAGTACTTC. This codes for CASSEPDSLGVGALAKNIQYF.